The clone carrying this T cell receptor (beta chain) was counted many times. Its antigen is still unknown. V lost 2 bases and J lost 4, with 11 bases in between. The CDR3 is 15 amino acids. Germline V gene data show CDR1 as SGHDN and CDR2 as FVKESK. MiXCR, run by TCRdb on the 5' RACE reads, gives a single entry per CDR3 protein. Among fewer than 400,000 distinct CDR3 sequences listed, approximately 5.7% were seen once. This entry is derived from a study of T cells after yellow fever vaccination. Findings and caveats of the study: Though it reached lower strength, the secondary response hit its peak faster, day 5 versus 15. Contaminants from the bulk population, in the form of abundant clonotypes, could be found in FACS-sorted repertoires. There was a small share of clonotypes that showed up in both the CD4 and CD8 compartments. Subsequent to the booster, the majority of primary-vaccination clones reappeared (roughly 97% CD4, 70% to 90% CD8).

The source is a young man who received the YFV17D yellow fever vaccine. V is TRBV14 and J is TRBJ2-2, with D hard to call. Sequenced material: PBMCs, taken 5 days after the yellow fever booster vaccination. The CDR3 spells CASSQRTTITGELFF. CDR3 DNA: TGTGCCAGCAGCCAACGGACCACAATCACCGGGGAGCTGTTTTTT.